Following are 17 T cell receptor beta chains from one sample sequenced in a study of cytomegalovirus exposure and HLA in healthy donors. 13 Jbeta primers and 60 Vbeta primers were used for the PCR. Method: immunoSEQ multiplex PCR; TCRdb's copy keeps in-frame clones and lacks some. The sample gives 45,000 to 55,000 clones, around 80% of which show up once; 7.5% to 8.5% is in the top ten. The specimen was PBMCs. All receptors derive from a man under 40 in good health and CMV-seropositive.

The V gene is TRBV13, the J gene TRBJ2-7; the match to TRBD1 covers 9 bases. From germline, CDR1 is PRHDT and CDR2 FYEKMQ (reference sequence). The trim removed 1 base at V and 7 bases at J, leaving 17 bases unmatched. CDR3 length: 18 amino acids. CDR3 nucleotides: TGTGCCAGCAGCTTAGTAGTGGGAAATCCCGGGACAGGGTTAGAGCAGTACTTC. It is translated as CASSLVVGNPGTGLEQYF.

The chain carries TRBV5-1 and TRBJ2-5, with D unresolved. This CDR3 region has 11 residues. The germline V gene encodes CDR1 SGHRS and CDR2 YFSETQ. V was trimmed by 3 bases and J by 3 bases, leaving 3 bases between them. CDR3 nucleotide sequence: TGCGCCAGCAGCTACAAAGAGACCCAGTACTTC. Its translation is CASSYKETQYF.

The V and J genes are TRBV5-1 and TRBJ1-1; TRBD1 aligns across 9 bases. The CDR3 totals 14 residues. Germline CDR1 reads SGHRS; CDR2 reads YFSETQ. V shed 4 bases, J shed 3 bases, and the junction held 4 bases outside the gene matches. This CDR3 reads CASSLGTGHTEAFF. CDR3 nucleotides: TGCGCCAGCAGCCTAGGGACAGGGCACACTGAAGCTTTCTTT.

The chain links TRBV11-2 to TRBJ2-1, with D uncertain. Trimming left V 1 base short and J 6 bases short, with 7 bases between. The germline gives CDR1 SGHAT, CDR2 FQNNGV. The CDR3 is 13 amino acids. CDR3 bases: TGTGCCAGCAGCTTAGGGGCTCTCAATGAGCAGTTCTTC. Its translation is CASSLGALNEQFF.

The rearrangement links TRBV27 to TRBJ1-5, with 7 nucleotides matching TRBD1. The length of the CDR3 is 15 residues. J gave up 3 bases and V 0 bases, and 2 bases lay outside the gene matches. Per the germline V gene, CDR1 is MNHEY and CDR2 is SMNVEV (reference sequence). Here the CDR3 DNA reads TGTGCCAGCAGTTTATCAAGGGGGCTCAATCAGCCCCAGCATTTT. Its protein product is CASSLSRGLNQPQHF.

This rearrangement joins TRBV5-5 to TRBJ1-4; the D gene is possibly TRBD1 (6 bases). This CDR3 contains 16 residues. Trimming stripped 0 bases from V and 8 bases from J, with 17 bases between. Germline V gene data show CDR1 as SGHKS and CDR2 as YYEKEE (reference sequence). CDR3 in DNA: TGTGCCAGCAGCTTGGTGTGGGCCAGGGGCAGGGAAAAACTGTTTTTT. It translates to CASSLVWARGREKLFF. The variable domain in full, with the rest retrieved from reference TRBV5-5 and TRBJ1-4, is DAGVTQSPTHLIKTRGQQVTLRCSPISGHKSVSWYQQVLGQGPQFIFQYYEKEERGRGNFPDRFSARQFPNYSSELNVNALLLGDSALYLCASSLVWARGREKLFFGSGTQLSVL.

The V gene is TRBV4-1, the J gene TRBJ1-3, with no clear D. Germline lookup yields CDR1 MGHRA and CDR2 YSYEKL. Trimming left V 1 base short and J 0 bases short, with 10 bases between. This CDR3 spans 16 amino acids. CDR3 in amino acids: CASSQVVVLSGNTIYF. As DNA, the CDR3 is TGCGCCAGCAGCCAAGTAGTAGTACTCTCTGGAAACACCATATATTTT.

The chain couples TRBV6-5 to TRBJ2-2; no reliable D call. The CDR3 has 16 residues. Germline-derived CDR1 and CDR2 are MNHEY and SVGAGI. Trimming removed 0 bases from V and 0 bases from J, with 8 bases in between. CDR3 sequence (DNA): TGTGCCAGCAGTTACTCCTTCACAGCGAACACCGGGGAGCTGTTTTTT. Its protein is CASSYSFTANTGELFF.

The chain carries TRBV6-5 and TRBJ2-7, with TRBD1 matching 8 bases. The junction had 8 bases not matched to a gene; V was cut back by 2 bases and J by 2 bases. Germline assignment: CDR1 MNHEY and CDR2 SVGAGI. The CDR3 sequence is 16 residues long. DNA for the CDR3: TGTGCCAGCAGTTACGCAACCAGGGGGCGCCCCTACGAGCAGTACTTC. Its translation is CASSYATRGRPYEQYF.

The chain recombines TRBV6-1 with TRBJ2-1; perhaps TRBD2 as D (7 bases). Per germline, CDR1 MNHNS and CDR2 SASEGT. The CDR3 spans 15 residues. V lost 6 bases and J 0 bases, leaving 12 bases between the germline ends. CDR3 region: CASRGGTISYNEQFF. CDR3 coding DNA: TGTGCCAGCAGGGGGGGGACAATCTCCTACAATGAGCAGTTCTTC.

The V and J genes are TRBV30 and TRBJ1-3; 7 bases are shared with TRBD1. CDR3 length: 16 amino acids. Germline V gene lookup returns CDR1 GTSNPN and CDR2 SVGIG (reference sequence). Trimming cost V 0 bases and J 4 bases; bases outside gene matches: 9. The chain's CDR3 is CAWSVGTAARGNTIYF. In DNA, the CDR3 is TGTGCCTGGAGTGTAGGGACAGCCGCGCGGGGAAACACCATATATTTT.

This clone was picked up one time. The V call is TRBV2, the J call TRBJ2-3; D remains unclear. Germline loops: CDR1 SNHLY, CDR2 FYNNEI. Trimming stripped 9 bases from V and 3 bases from J, with 7 bases between. The CDR3 contains 11 residues. CDR3 nucleotides: TGTGCCAGTGTCCTTACAGATACGCAGTATTTT. It codes for CASVLTDTQYF.

The table lists this clone with a count of one. V and J are TRBV5-4 and TRBJ1-6, with a possible D match to TRBD1 (5 bases). Trimming cost V 1 base and J 7 bases, with 12 bases left between them. The germline CDR1 and CDR2 sequences are SGHNT and YYREEE (reference sequence). The CDR3 is 15 residues long. CDR3 sequence reads: CASSLNGGKNSPLHF. The CDR3, as DNA: TGTGCCAGCAGCTTGAACGGGGGGAAAAATTCACCCCTCCACTTT.

The sample holds one count of this clone. The genes are TRBV6-1 and TRBJ1-2; TRBD1 aligns across 7 bases. This CDR3 has 15 amino acids. Trimming took 4 bases from V and 2 from J; bases not matched to a gene: 7. CDR1 and CDR2 (germline): MNHNS, SASEGT. CDR3 sequence (DNA): TGTGCCAGCAGTGTACAGACAGGGTTAAACTATGGCTACACCTTC. It yields the protein CASSVQTGLNYGYTF.

The chain links TRBV19 to TRBJ2-7, with D possibly matching TRBD1 (7 bases). Looked up from germline, CDR1 is LNHDA and CDR2 is SQIVND (reference sequence). Trimming removed 6 bases at V and 9 bases at J, with 21 bases between. This CDR3 has 14 residues. Written as DNA, the CDR3 is TGTGCCAGTAGCACCGCGGGACAGTTGCACGGGCAGTACTTC. It is translated as CASSTAGQLHGQYF.

V gene TRBV19 combines with J gene TRBJ1-1, with TRBD1 matching over 11 bases. Germline V gene lookup returns CDR1 LNHDA and CDR2 SQIVND (reference sequence). The CDR3 length is 14 residues. Trimming took 6 bases from V and 6 from J; bases not matched to a gene: 6. Written as DNA, the CDR3 is TGTGCCAGTAGGAGCGGACAGGGGGCTGCTGAAGCTTTCTTT. Residues: CASRSGQGAAEAFF.

This sequence joins TRBV10-3 and TRBJ1-2; TRBD1 matches 8 bases. This CDR3 spans 17 amino acids. Germline V gene sequence: CDR1 ENHRY, CDR2 SYGVKD. The V gene end was trimmed by 4 bases and the J gene end by 3 bases; junction bases not matched to a gene: 13. The CDR3 is CAISGIQGAKWDYGYTF. CDR3 sequence (DNA): TGTGCCATCAGTGGGATCCAGGGGGCTAAGTGGGACTATGGCTACACCTTC.